The source of this T cell receptor (beta chain) is a study of vaccination and CD4 T cells after COVID-19. Whole-study context: Convalescent study patients returned SARS-CoV-2 positive nasal swab PCR results, with nine mild cases and one severe. Typically, post-vaccine samples were obtained a median about 70 days after dose two, within a range of 14 to 241. From HCoV-229E, HCoV-OC43, HCoV-NL63 and SARS-CoV-2, overlapping spike peptides were used to stimulate the cells.

The germline V and J ends were trimmed by 5 bases and 2 bases, with 10 bases remaining between them. The CDR3 is 14 residues long. Germline CDR1 MNHNS, CDR2 SASEGT. Comment on this clonotype: Its antigen is as yet unknown.

Described treatment: roughly 11-day PBMC culture with coronavirus spike peptide pools or control peptides (ViraFEST assay). The Oncomine TCR Beta short-read assay was applied to DNA of cultured CD4+ T cells. TCRdb re-derived calls from the PCR reads in MiXCR, one entry per CDR3 protein. The data show roughly 25,000 distinct CDR3 sequences, 62% seen once. Sequenced input: CD4+ T cells from blood, cultured in vitro. The receptor comes from a human donor who had recovered from COVID-19. The chain employs TRBV6-1 and TRBJ1-3; a possible D gene is TRBD1 (6 bases). CDR3 protein: CASSRGATGNTIYF. The CDR3 DNA is TGTGCCAGCAGTAGGGGGGCTACTGGAAACACCATATATTTT.